This T cell receptor beta chain comes out of a study of patients and donors after allogeneic stem cell transplantation. J lost 8 bases, V lost 3 bases, and 16 bases had no gene match. The germline CDR1 and CDR2 sequences are SGHDN and FVKESK. The CDR3 spans 17 residues. TCRdb redid the calling of the RT-PCR reads with MiXCR, one entry per CDR3 protein. The profile shows hundreds of thousands of distinct CDR3 sequences, around 15% of them singletons. This clonotype originated in a human donor who was either an allogeneic HSCT recipient or a stem cell or donor lymphocyte infusion donor (not recorded which). It is not recorded whose cells these are; they may come from a transplant donor. V gene TRBV14 combines with J gene TRBJ2-1; TRBD2 aligns across 7 bases. Sequencing was performed on blood, either unsorted or a sorted T cell fraction (not recorded which). CDR3 sequence: CASSHELTSVGLDEQFF. Here the CDR3 DNA reads TGTGCCAGCAGCCATGAACTAACTAGCGTCGGTTTGGATGAGCAGTTCTTC.